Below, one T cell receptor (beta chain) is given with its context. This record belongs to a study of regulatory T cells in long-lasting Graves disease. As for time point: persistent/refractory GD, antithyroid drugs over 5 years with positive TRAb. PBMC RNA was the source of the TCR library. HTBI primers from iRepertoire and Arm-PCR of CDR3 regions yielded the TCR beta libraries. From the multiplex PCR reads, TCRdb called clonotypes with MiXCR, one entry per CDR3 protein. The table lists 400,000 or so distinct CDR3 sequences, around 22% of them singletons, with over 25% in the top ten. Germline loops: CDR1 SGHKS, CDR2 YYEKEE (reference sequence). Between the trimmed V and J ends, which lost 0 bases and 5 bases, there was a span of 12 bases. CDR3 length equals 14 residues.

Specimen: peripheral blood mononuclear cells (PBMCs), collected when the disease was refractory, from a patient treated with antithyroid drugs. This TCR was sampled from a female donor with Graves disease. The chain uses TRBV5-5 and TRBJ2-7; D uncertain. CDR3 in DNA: TGTGCCAGCAGCTTGGATGGCAGAGCAAACGAGCAGTACTTC. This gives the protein CASSLDGRANEQYF. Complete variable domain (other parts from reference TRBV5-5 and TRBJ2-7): DAGVTQSPTHLIKTRGQQVTLRCSPISGHKSVSWYQQVLGQGPQFIFQYYEKEERGRGNFPDRFSARQFPNYSSELNVNALLLGDSALYLCASSLDGRANEQYFGPGTRLTVT.